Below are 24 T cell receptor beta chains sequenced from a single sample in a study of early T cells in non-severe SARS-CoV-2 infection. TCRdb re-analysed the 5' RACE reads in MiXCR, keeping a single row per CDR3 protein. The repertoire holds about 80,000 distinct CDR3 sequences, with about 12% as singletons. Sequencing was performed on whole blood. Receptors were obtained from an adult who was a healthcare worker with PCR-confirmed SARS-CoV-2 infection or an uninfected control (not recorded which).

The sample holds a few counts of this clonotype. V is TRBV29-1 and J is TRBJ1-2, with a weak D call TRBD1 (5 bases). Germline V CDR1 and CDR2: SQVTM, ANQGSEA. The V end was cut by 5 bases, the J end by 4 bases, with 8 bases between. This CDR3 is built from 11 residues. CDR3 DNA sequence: TGCAGCGTTCGGGACGTCTATGGCTACACCTTC. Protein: CSVRDVYGYTF.

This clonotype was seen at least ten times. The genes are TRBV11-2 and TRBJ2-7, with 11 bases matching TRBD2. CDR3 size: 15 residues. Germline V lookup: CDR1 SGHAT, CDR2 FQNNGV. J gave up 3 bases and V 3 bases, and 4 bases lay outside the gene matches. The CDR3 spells CASSLETSGIYEQYF. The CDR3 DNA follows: TGTGCCAGCAGCTTGGAGACTAGCGGGATCTACGAGCAGTACTTC.

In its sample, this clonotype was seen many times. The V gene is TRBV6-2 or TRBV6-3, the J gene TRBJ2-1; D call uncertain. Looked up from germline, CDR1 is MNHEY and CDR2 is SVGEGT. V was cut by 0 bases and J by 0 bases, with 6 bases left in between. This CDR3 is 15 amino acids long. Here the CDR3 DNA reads TGTGCCAGCAGTTACTCGCGGAGCTCCTACAATGAGCAGTTCTTC. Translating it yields CASSYSRSSYNEQFF.

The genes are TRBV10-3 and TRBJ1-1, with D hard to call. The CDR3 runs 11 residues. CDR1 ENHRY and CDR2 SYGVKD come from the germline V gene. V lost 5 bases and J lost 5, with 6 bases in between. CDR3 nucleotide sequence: TGTGCCATCAGTCTGGGGACTGAAGCTTTCTTT. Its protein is CAISLGTEAFF.

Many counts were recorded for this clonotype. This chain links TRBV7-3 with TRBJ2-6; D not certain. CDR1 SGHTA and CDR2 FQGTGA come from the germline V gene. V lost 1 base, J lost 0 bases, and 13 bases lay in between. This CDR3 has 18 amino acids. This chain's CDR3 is CASSLSSSLSSGANVLTF. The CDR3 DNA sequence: TGTGCCAGCAGCTTAAGCAGTAGCTTGAGCTCTGGGGCCAACGTCCTGACTTTC.

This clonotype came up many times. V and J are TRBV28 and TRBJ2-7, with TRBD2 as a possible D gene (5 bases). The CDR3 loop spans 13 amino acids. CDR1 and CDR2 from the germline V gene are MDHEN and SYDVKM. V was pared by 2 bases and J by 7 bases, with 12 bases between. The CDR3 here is CASSLIVSGEQYF. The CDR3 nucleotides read TGTGCCAGCAGTTTAATTGTGTCGGGGGAGCAGTACTTC.

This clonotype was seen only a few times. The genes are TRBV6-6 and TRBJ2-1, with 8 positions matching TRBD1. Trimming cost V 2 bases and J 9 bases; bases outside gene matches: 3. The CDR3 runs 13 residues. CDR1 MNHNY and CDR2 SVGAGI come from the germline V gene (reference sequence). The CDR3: CASSYDRGSEQFF. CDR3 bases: TGTGCCAGCAGTTACGACAGGGGTAGTGAGCAGTTCTTC.

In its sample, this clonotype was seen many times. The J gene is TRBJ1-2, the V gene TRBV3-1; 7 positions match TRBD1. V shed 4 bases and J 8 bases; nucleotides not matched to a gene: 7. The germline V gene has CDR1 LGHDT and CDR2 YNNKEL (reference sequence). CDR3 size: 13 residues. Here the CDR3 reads CASSPRDSEGYTF. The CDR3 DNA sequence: TGTGCCAGCAGCCCACGGGACAGCGAAGGCTACACCTTC.

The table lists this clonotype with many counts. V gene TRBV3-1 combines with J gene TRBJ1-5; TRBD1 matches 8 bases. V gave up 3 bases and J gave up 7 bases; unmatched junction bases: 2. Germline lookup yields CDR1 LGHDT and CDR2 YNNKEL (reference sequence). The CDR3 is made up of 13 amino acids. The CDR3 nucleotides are TGTGCCAGCAGCCAGACAGGGGCCCAGCCCCAGCATTTT. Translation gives CASSQTGAQPQHF.

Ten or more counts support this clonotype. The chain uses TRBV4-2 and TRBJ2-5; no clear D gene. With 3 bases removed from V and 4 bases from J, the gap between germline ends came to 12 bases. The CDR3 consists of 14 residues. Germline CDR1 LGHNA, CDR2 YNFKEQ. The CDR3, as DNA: TGTGCCAGCAGCCATATCGGGTCCGGAGAGACCCAGTACTTC. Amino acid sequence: CASSHIGSGETQYF.

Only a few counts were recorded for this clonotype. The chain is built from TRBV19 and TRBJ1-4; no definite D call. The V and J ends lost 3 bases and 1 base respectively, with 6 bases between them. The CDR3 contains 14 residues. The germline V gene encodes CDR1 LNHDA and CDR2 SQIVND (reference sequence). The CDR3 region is CASSMGGTNEKLFF. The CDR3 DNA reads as TGTGCCAGTAGTATGGGCGGAACTAATGAAAAACTGTTTTTT.

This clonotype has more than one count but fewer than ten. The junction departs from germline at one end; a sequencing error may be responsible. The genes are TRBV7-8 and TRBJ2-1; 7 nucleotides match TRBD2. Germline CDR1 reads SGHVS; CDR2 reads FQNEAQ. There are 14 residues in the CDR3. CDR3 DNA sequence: TGTGCCAGCAGCCTAGCGGACTCCTACAATGAGCAGTTCTTC. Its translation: CASSLADSYNEQFF.

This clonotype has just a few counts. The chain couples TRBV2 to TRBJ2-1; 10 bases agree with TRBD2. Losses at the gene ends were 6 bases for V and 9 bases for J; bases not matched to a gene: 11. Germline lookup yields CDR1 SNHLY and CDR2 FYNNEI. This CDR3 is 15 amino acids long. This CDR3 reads CASSSRLAGGAEQFF. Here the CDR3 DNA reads TGTGCCAGCAGCTCGAGACTAGCGGGTGGCGCTGAGCAGTTCTTC.

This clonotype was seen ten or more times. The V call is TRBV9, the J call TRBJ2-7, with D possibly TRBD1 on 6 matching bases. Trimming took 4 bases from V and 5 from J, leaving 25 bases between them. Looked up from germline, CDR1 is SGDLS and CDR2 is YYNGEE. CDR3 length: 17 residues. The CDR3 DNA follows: TGTGCCAGCAGCCCTCACCGTGGGGGCTTGACGAGGGACGAGCAGTACTTC. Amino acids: CASSPHRGGLTRDEQYF. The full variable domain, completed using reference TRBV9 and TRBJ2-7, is DSGVTQTPKHLITATGQRVTLRCSPRSGDLSVYWYQQSLDQGLQFLIQYYNGEERAKGNILERFSAQQFPDLHSELNLSSLELGDSALYFCASSPHRGGLTRDEQYFGPGTRLTVT.

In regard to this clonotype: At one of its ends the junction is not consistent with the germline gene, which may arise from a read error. The CDR3 region is CVQGAGNEQFF. The CDR3 DNA follows: TGTGTACAGGGGGCGGGCAATGAGCAGTTCTTC. The J gene is TRBJ2-1, the V gene TRBV29-1; the match to TRBD1 covers 9 bases. Germline CDR1 and CDR2: SQVTM and ANQGSEA. The CDR3 sequence is 11 residues long.

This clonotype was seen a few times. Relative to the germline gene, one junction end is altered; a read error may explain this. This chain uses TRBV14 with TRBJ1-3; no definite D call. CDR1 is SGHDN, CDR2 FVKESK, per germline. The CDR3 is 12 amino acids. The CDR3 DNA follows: TGTGCCAGCAGCCAAGAGACCTACCACCCGGAGTTT. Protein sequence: CASSQETYHPEF.

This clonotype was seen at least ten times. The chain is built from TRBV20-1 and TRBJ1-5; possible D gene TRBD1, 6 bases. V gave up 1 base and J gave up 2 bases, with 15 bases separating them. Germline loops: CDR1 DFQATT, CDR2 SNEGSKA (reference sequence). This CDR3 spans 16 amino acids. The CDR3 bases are TGCAGTGCTAGAGCGAGGGGGAGTTCGGGCAATCAGCCCCAGCATTTT. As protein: CSARARGSSGNQPQHF.

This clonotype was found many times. The CDR3 protein is CATSVSRQVNQPQHF. As DNA, the CDR3 is TGTGCCACCAGTGTATCGCGACAAGTCAATCAGCCCCAGCATTTT. The genes are TRBV24-1 and TRBJ1-5; no firm D call. CDR1 KGHDR and CDR2 SFDVKD come from the germline V gene. The CDR3 length is 15 residues. V was trimmed by 5 bases and J by 3 bases, leaving 13 bases between them.

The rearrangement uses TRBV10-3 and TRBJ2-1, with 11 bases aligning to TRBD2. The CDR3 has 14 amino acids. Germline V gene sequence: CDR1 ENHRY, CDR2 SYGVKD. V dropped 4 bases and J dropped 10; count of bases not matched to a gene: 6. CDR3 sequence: CAISATSGVLEQFF. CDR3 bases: TGTGCCATCAGTGCGACTAGCGGGGTTTTAGAGCAGTTCTTC.

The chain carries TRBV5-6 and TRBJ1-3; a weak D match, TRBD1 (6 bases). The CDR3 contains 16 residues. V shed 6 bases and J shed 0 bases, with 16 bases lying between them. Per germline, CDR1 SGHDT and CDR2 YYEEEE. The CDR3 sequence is CASKLGGAPSGNTIYF. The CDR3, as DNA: TGTGCCAGCAAACTAGGGGGAGCCCCCTCTGGAAACACCATATATTTT.

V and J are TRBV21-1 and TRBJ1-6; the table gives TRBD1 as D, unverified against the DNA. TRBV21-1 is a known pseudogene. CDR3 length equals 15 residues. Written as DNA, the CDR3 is TGTGCCAGCAGCAAAAAGAGACCCCCGTATTCACCCCTCCACTTT. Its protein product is CASSKKRPPYSPLHF.

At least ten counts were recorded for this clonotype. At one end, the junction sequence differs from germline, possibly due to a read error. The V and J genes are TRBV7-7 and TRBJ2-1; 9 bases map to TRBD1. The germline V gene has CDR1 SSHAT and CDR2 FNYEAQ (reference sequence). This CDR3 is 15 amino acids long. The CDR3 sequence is CASSRDRATYNEQFF. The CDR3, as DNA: TGTGCTAGCAGCCGGGACAGGGCGACCTACAATGAGCAGTTCTTC.

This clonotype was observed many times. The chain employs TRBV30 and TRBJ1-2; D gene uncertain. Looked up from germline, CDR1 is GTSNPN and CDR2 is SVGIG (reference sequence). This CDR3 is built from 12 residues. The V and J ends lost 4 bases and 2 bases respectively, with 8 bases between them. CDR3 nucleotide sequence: TGTGCCTGGAACCTAGACAACTATGGCTACACCTTC. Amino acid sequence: CAWNLDNYGYTF. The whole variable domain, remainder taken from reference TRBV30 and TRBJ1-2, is SQTIHQWPATLVQPVGSPLSLECTVEGTSNPNLYWYRQAAGRGLQLLFYSVGIGQISSEVPQNLSASRPQDRQFILSSKKLLLSDSGFYLCAWNLDNYGYTFGSGTRLTVV.

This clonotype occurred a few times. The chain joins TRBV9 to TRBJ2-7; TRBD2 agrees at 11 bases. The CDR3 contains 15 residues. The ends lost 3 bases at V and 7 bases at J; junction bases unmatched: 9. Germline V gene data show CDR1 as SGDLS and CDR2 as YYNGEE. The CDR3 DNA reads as TGTGCCAGCAGCGAAGCCCAGGGACTAGCGGAAGAGCAGTACTTC. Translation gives CASSEAQGLAEEQYF.